Listed below are T cell receptor beta chains from one sample, sequenced in a study of blood T cell repertoires in COVID-19. TCRdb's copy holds only in-frame clones and misses some; the assay was immunoSEQ multiplex PCR. The table records around 200,000 clones, around 85% of them present only once. The specimen sequenced was peripheral blood. These receptors originate from a woman in her fifties or sixties with acute or convalescent COVID-19. The CDR3 runs from the conserved cysteine through the conserved F or W.

J,V,length,CDR3
TRBJ1-6,TRBV3-1/TRBV3-2,12,CASSEGNSPLHF
TRBJ2-5,TRBV7-6,20,CASSSGLAGAPKGGQETQYF
TRBJ1-3,TRBV6-5,14,CATMDRFSGNTIYF
TRBJ2-7,TRBV27,14,CASSLRGFSYEQYF
TRBJ2-1,TRBV12-3/TRBV12-4,13,CASSWTRDDEQFF
TRBJ1-2,TRBV4-3,15,CASSRGLGGDYGYTF
TRBJ2-7,TRBV5-4,18,CASSPPKRARGASYEQYF
TRBJ1-2,TRBV19,15,CASSNRQLISGGYTF
TRBJ2-7,TRBV19,13,CASSMERGYEQYF
TRBJ2-7,TRBV9,14,CASSVWGRGAEQYF
TRBJ2-7,TRBV4-1,15,CASSQDRSGAYEQYF
TRBJ2-2,TRBV4-1,14,CASSQRHYTGELFF
TRBJ1-2,TRBV6-5,14,CASSFPRMSGGYTF
TRBJ1-2,TRBV6-5,14,CASTPGGTASGYTF
TRBJ1-6,TRBV3-1/TRBV3-2,14,CASSQGGSNSPLHF
TRBJ1-4,TRBV28,15,CASLPHRAANEKLFF
TRBJ1-4,TRBV2,16,CASSDPWAPTNEKLFF
TRBJ2-3,TRBV4-3,18,CASSQGSGNIRNEDTQYF
TRBJ2-5,TRBV21-1,15,CASSQGTPAWETQYF
TRBJ2-7,TRBV19,14,CASSHRTNSYEQYF
TRBJ1-2,TRBV23-1,17,CASSPMPYPDRGYGYTF
TRBJ2-3,TRBV5-4,16,CASSLRLAGAGDTQYF
TRBJ2-1,TRBV18,15,CASSPPGLAYNEQFF
TRBJ1-2,TRBV18,14,CASSREGPNYGYTF
TRBJ1-6,TRBV6-6,14,CASRTGGRDSPLHF
TRBJ2-3,TRBV6-5,13,CASTPIFTDTQYF
TRBJ2-5,TRBV6-5,15,CASSPGQGSQETQYF
TRBJ2-6,TRBV24-1,18,CATSDPSGRASGANVLTF
TRBJ1-5,TRBV5-1,13,CASSPSPEQPQHF
TRBJ1-1,TRBV18,16,CASSPQAGLMNTEAFF
TRBJ1-2,TRBV19,14,CASQSRDIIYGYTF
TRBJ1-6,TRBV5-4,14,CASSLSRGNSPLHF
TRBJ2-7,TRBV9,13,CASSQDSGYEQYF
TRBJ2-3,TRBV19,16,CASSIVGGVSTDTQYF
TRBJ2-7,TRBV14,18,CASSQEGYRATRSYEQYF
TRBJ1-1,TRBV19,16,CASGTGRGAGDTEAFF
TRBJ2-1,TRBV5-6,16,CASSRGRGSSYNEQFF
TRBJ1-1,TRBV30,15,CAWSKYREGNTEAFF
TRBJ2-4,TRBV18,22,CASSPRIIGLKNIEQGANIQYF
TRBJ1-4,TRBV6-5,15,CASSYSGQRNEKLFF
TRBJ1-1,TRBV7-2,14,CASSLIIRTAEAFF
TRBJ2-1,TRBV10-1,15,CASSERTSGHNEQFF
TRBJ2-3,TRBV24-1,18,CATSDSRKATARTDTQYF
TRBJ1-2,TRBV2,12,CASGRDNYGYTF
TRBJ1-4,TRBV5-1,15,CASSLEGATNEKLFF
TRBJ1-3,TRBV6-5,13,CASRGTAGNTIYF
TRBJ1-5,TRBV28,14,CASSRGGSNQPQHF
TRBJ2-7,TRBV11-2,15,CASSPSQGISYEQYF
TRBJ1-6,TRBV3-1/TRBV3-2,16,CASSQGVSSYNSPLHF
TRBJ2-2,TRBV6-6,17,CASTRRTGGYNTGELFF
TRBJ2-4,TRBV6-1,16,CASSGSDGVAKNIQYF
TRBJ1-1,TRBV6-5,14,CASSPGEGNTEAFF
TRBJ1-4,TRBV11-2,14,CASSPRVTNEKLFF
TRBJ1-2,TRBV7-2,13,CASSRPQTHGYTF